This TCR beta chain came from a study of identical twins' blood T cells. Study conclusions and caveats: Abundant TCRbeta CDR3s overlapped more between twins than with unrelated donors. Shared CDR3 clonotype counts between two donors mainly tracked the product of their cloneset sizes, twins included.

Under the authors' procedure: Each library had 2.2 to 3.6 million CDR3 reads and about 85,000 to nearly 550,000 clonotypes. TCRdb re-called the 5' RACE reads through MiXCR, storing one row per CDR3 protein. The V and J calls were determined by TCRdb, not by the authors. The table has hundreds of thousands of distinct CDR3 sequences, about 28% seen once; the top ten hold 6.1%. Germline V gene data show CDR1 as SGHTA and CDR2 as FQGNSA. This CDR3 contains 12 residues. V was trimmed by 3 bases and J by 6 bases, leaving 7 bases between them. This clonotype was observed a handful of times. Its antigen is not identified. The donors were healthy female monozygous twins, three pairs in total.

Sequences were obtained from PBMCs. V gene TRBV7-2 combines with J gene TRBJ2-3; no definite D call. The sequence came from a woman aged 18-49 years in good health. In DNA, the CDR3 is TGTGCCAGCAGCTTTCCCTGGGATACGCAGTATTTT. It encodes CASSFPWDTQYF.